This T cell receptor (beta chain) comes out of a study of control samples from healthy donors and cancer patients. Libraries were prepared by immunoSEQ multiplex PCR; TCRdb keeps only in-frame clonotypes and omits some of them. Of over 150,000 clones in the sample, 91% were seen once. V was cut by 0 bases and J by 6 bases, with 15 bases left in between. The CDR3 extends over 16 amino acids. Germline values: CDR1 LGHDT, CDR2 YNNKEL (reference sequence). The V gene is TRBV3-1 (or the pseudogene TRBV3-2), the J gene TRBJ2-1, with D perhaps being TRBD1 or TRBD2 (5 bases each). This sequence was found in a woman between 40 and 55 years old in good health. Sample: blood. The CDR3 nucleotides are TGTGCCAGCAGCCAAGATGGGGGATATCGATCCAATGAGCAGTTCTTC. Translated, it gives CASSQDGGYRSNEQFF.